These 17 T cell receptor beta chains share one sample of origin, sequenced in a study of shared clonotypes between healthy human individuals. Some clones are missing from TCRdb's copy, which holds only in-frame ones; the method was immunoSEQ multiplex PCR. The sample includes about 2.1 million clones, 90% to 95% of them seen just once. The naive CD8 population came from CD45RO-negative cells selected for CCR7, without terminally differentiated effector memory CD45RA+ cells. Sequenced sample: naive CD8+ T cells from PBMCs. Every receptor here comes from a young man in good health. Some clones in this sample may be carry-over from other donors' samples.

This clone occurred once. V and J are TRBV4-1 and TRBJ1-4; D possibly corresponds to TRBD1 (6 bases). Germline V gene sequence: CDR1 MGHRA, CDR2 YSYEKL. V dropped 3 bases and J dropped 8 bases, with 19 bases sitting between them. There are 16 residues in the CDR3. CDR3 DNA: TGCGCCAGCAGCCACCGCCAAAGGGGGTCGGGGGAAAAACTGTTTTTT. As protein: CASSHRQRGSGEKLFF.

The chain carries TRBV7-2 and TRBJ2-1; 9 bases line up with TRBD2. This CDR3 contains 16 residues. Germline-derived CDR1 and CDR2 are SGHTA and FQGNSA. V lost 5 bases, J lost 6 bases, and 11 bases stayed unmatched. This chain's CDR3 is CASSTLAGVVFNEQFF. CDR3 nucleotides: TGTGCCAGCAGCACCTTAGCGGGAGTAGTATTCAATGAGCAGTTCTTC.

The CDR3 bases are TGCGCCAGCAGCCAAGGGCTAGCGGGAGGGCCGCGGGAGGAGCAGTACTTC. This translates into CASSQGLAGGPREEQYF. V and J are TRBV4-3 and TRBJ2-7, with TRBD2 matching over 12 bases. Germline V CDR1 and CDR2: LGHNA, YSLEER. The junction had 11 bases not matched to a gene; V was cut back by 1 base and J by 7 bases. CDR3 length: 17 residues.

This clone was seen only once. This chain connects TRBV9 to TRBJ1-2; a possible D gene is TRBD1 (5 bases). V was shortened by 0 bases and J by 8 bases, with 23 bases between the two germline ends. The CDR3 has 17 amino acids. Germline lookup yields CDR1 SGDLS and CDR2 YYNGEE. The CDR3 coding sequence is TGTGCCAGCAGCGTAGATTTTGGGGCAGGCTCCTTACAGGGCTACACCTTC. Translation gives CASSVDFGAGSLQGYTF.

The chain carries TRBV6-5 and TRBJ2-1; tentative D call: TRBD1 (5 bases). This CDR3 comprises 14 residues. With 2 bases removed from V and 6 bases from J, the gap between germline ends came to 11 bases. Germline CDR1 MNHEY, CDR2 SVGAGI. The CDR3 protein is CASSYRDRLNEQFF. DNA of the CDR3: TGTGCCAGCAGTTACCGCGACAGACTCAATGAGCAGTTCTTC.

The chain uses TRBV6-6 and TRBJ2-1, with 7 bases that match TRBD2. Losses at the gene ends were 0 bases for V and 2 bases for J; bases not matched to a gene: 4. Germline V lookup: CDR1 MNHNY, CDR2 SVGAGI (reference sequence). The CDR3 has 16 amino acids. CDR3 in amino acids: CASSYSIGRAYNEQFF. CDR3 nucleotides: TGTGCCAGCAGTTACTCGATAGGGAGGGCCTACAATGAGCAGTTCTTC.

This sequence joins TRBV19 and TRBJ2-7, with 8 positions matching TRBD2. This CDR3 spans 16 amino acids. V lost 3 bases and J lost 3; bases outside the gene matches: 10. CDR1 is LNHDA, CDR2 SQIVND, per germline (reference sequence). The CDR3 loop is CASSIKFSGRGYEQYF. CDR3 DNA: TGTGCCAGTAGTATTAAGTTCAGCGGGAGAGGCTACGAGCAGTACTTC.

The V call is TRBV27, the J call TRBJ2-5, with 8 bases fitting TRBD2. Germline CDR1 is MNHEY and CDR2 is SMNVEV (reference sequence). The CDR3 runs to 15 residues. With 3 bases clipped from V and 0 bases from J, the junction kept 3 bases outside the gene matches. The chain's CDR3 is CASSFRGGYQETQYF. The CDR3 DNA reads TGTGCCAGCAGTTTTCGGGGGGGCTACCAAGAGACCCAGTACTTC.

This clone was seen a single time. This chain uses TRBV11-2 with TRBJ2-7, with D possibly TRBD2 on 6 matching bases. V was cut by 2 bases and J by 2 bases, with 16 bases left in between. Germline V gene lookup returns CDR1 SGHAT and CDR2 FQNNGV. The CDR3 length is 16 residues. This CDR3 reads CASSLFSSGGTYEQYF. CDR3 in DNA: TGTGCCAGCAGCTTATTTTCAAGCGGCGGGACCTACGAGCAGTACTTC.

For the CDR3, the DNA is TGTGCCAGCAGGGCCCGGGAGCGGACGTACCAGGAGCAGTTCTTC. Translation: CASRARERTYQEQFF. The V and J genes are TRBV7-9 and TRBJ2-1; possibly TRBD2 for D (6 bases). CDR3 length: 15 amino acids. V was cut by 6 bases and J by 10 bases, with 22 bases left in between. CDR1 and CDR2 (germline): SEHNR, FQNEAQ (reference sequence).

The rearrangement uses TRBV27 and TRBJ2-2, with a tentative D call TRBD1 (6 bases). The V gene lost 7 bases and the J gene lost 3 bases, with 15 bases spanning the gap. The CDR3 loop spans 15 amino acids. CDR1 is MNHEY and CDR2 is SMNVEV in the germline V gene (reference sequence). DNA of the CDR3: TGTGCCAGCATCCTGGGGGCAGGGGACACCGGGGAGCTGTTTTTT. It yields the protein CASILGAGDTGELFF.

In the case of this clone: The sample holds other DNA sequences that translate to the same CDR3. J is TRBJ1-1 and V is TRBV4-1; D not certain. Trimming pared 0 bases from V and 5 bases from J, leaving 7 bases between. This CDR3 contains 13 residues. Germline CDR1 and CDR2: MGHRA and YSYEKL. The CDR3 DNA reads TGCGCCAGCAGCCAAGACACAGAAACTGAAGCTTTCTTT. Encoded protein: CASSQDTETEAFF.

The count of this clone is one. The chain has TRBV28 and TRBJ2-4; 15 bases fit TRBD2. Germline CDR1 and CDR2: MDHEN and SYDVKM. The CDR3 has 15 amino acids. Trimming removed 5 bases from V and 10 bases from J; junction bases left unmatched: 6. In DNA form, the CDR3 reads TGTGCCAGCAGTATGGGACTAGCGGGAGGTTATATTCAGTACTTC. Encoded protein: CASSMGLAGGYIQYF.

The chain combines TRBV27 with TRBJ1-2; D gene unclear. The CDR3 is made up of 14 amino acids. Germline values: CDR1 MNHEY, CDR2 SMNVEV (reference sequence). V lost 5 bases and J lost 0, with 10 bases in between. CDR3 sequence: CASSPDRSNYGYTF. In DNA, the CDR3 is TGTGCCAGCAGTCCGGACCGATCTAACTATGGCTACACCTTC.

The gene calls are TRBV7-9 and TRBJ2-7; 10 bases are a match to TRBD2. Germline V gene data show CDR1 as SEHNR and CDR2 as FQNEAQ (reference sequence). With V trimmed by 3 bases and J by 5 bases, 1 base remained unmatched. CDR3 length: 13 residues. The CDR3 region has the DNA TGTGCCAGCAGCTTTACTAGCGGGAACGAGCAGTACTTC. It yields the protein CASSFTSGNEQYF.

The rearrangement joins TRBV15 to TRBJ2-1; D remains unclear. The CDR3 contains 16 residues. The V end was cut by 5 bases, the J end by 5 bases, with 19 bases between. Germline CDR1 LNHNV, CDR2 YYDKDF (reference sequence). Written as DNA, the CDR3 is TGTGCCACCAGCGGACCTTCAACGACCCCCCACAATGAGCAGTTCTTC. It specifies CATSGPSTTPHNEQFF. Using reference TRBV15 and TRBJ2-1 for the parts outside the CDR3, the full variable domain is DAMVIQNPRYQVTQFGKPVTLSCSQTLNHNVMYWYQQKSSQAPKLLFHYYDKDFNNEADTPDNFQSRRPNTSFCFLDIRSPGLGDTAMYLCATSGPSTTPHNEQFFGPGTRLTVL.

The chain recombines TRBV28 with TRBJ2-3, with D tentatively TRBD1 or TRBD2 (6 bases each). Germline CDR1 reads MDHEN; CDR2 reads SYDVKM. The CDR3 consists of 15 residues. V lost 3 bases to trimming and J lost 7 bases, with 17 bases between them. The CDR3 reads CASSFIFSGANTQYF. The CDR3 coding sequence is TGTGCCAGCAGTTTTATCTTCTCGGGGGCGAATACGCAGTATTTT.